Included here is one T cell receptor beta chain sequence, with context. Its cognate antigen is unknown. Compared with germline, one end of the junction differs, possibly owing to a read error. The CDR3 has 13 residues. Per germline, CDR1 SGHTA and CDR2 FQGNSA. This record belongs to a study of T-cell memory formation after mild COVID-19. General study findings and limits: Cross-reactive memory appears to have joined, as suggested by some responding clones showing up in pre-infection memory.

TCRdb called the 5' RACE reads again in MiXCR, with one record for every CDR3 protein. The profile covers roughly 130,000 distinct CDR3 sequences, with approximately 6.2% appearing a single time and approximately 2.3% taken by the ten largest. Source material: PBMCs or a T cell subset sorted from them (not recorded which). The rearrangement uses TRBV7-2 and TRBJ2-7; 7 bases map to TRBD1. This clonotype originated in an adult woman who had mild COVID-19 (a few samples of this study predate the infection). Cell type and time point are not known. The CDR3 protein is CASSLAPSDRPFF. Here the CDR3 DNA reads TGTGCCAGCAGCTTAGCACCCTCGGACAGGCCGTTCTTC.